This T cell receptor (beta chain) was captured in a study of T cell responses to AZD1222 COVID-19 vaccine. Study results and limitations: Vaccine-associated CD4 TCRs spanned spike, dominant at 160-218 and 743-854.

Clones were read by immunoSEQ multiplex PCR, and TCRdb kept only the in-frame ones, dropping some. Seen here are roughly 24,000 clones, just over 85% observed once, and the top ten hold 2.5% to 3%. Combined were second doses at about 4 or about 12 weeks. This clone was seen once. No antigen is known for it. This CDR3 spans 15 amino acids. CDR1 SGHAT and CDR2 FQNNGV come from the germline V gene. Trimming shortened V by 1 base and J by 4 bases, and 13 bases separated the two germline ends. The chain carries TRBV11-2 and TRBJ2-5; D is perhaps TRBD1 (5 bases). The clonotype was recovered from an adult who received the AZD1222 COVID-19 vaccine. Material: peripheral blood, obtained 28 days after the second AZD1222 dose. The CDR3 region is CASSLGLGPRETQYF. In DNA, the CDR3 is TGTGCCAGCAGCTTAGGGTTGGGGCCGCGAGAGACCCAGTACTTC.